This T cell receptor (beta chain) was documented in a study of T cells in localized non-small cell lung cancer. As for this clone: Its antigen is unknown.

TCRdb's copy holds only in-frame clones and misses some; the assay was immunoSEQ multiplex PCR. The table has approximately 15,000 clones, approximately 89% seen once; the top ten hold over 4%. Study-wide results and limits: Since sequencing was restricted to only one region of the tumor, intratumor heterogeneity remains a possibility. Compared with tumor, uninvolved adjacent lung displayed greater T cell clonality, ranking highest overall. Adjacent lung was found to contain a median approximately 62 of the top 100 tumor clones. A higher density of T cells in blood coincided with extended overall survival.

Germline V gives CDR1 ENHRY, CDR2 SYGVKD. J was trimmed by 0 bases and V by 7 bases; bases with no gene match: 7. This CDR3 region has 15 residues. This receptor was identified in a woman aged 40-70 years with stage I lung adenocarcinoma. The V gene is TRBV10-3, the J gene TRBJ2-7, with 9 nucleotides matching TRBD1. Sequencing used peripheral blood, obtained before any cancer treatment. CDR3 amino acids: CAIKKTGGTSYEQYF. CDR3 DNA: TGTGCCATCAAAAAGACAGGGGGAACCTCCTACGAGCAGTACTTC.